The clone carrying this T cell receptor beta chain has a single count. Sequenced by immunoSEQ multiplex PCR; TCRdb stores in-frame clones only, minus some. The sample carries approximately 90,000 clones, approximately 88% recorded once. This sample stems from a study of blood T cell repertoires in COVID-19. The V end was cut by 5 bases, the J end by 5 bases, with 10 bases between. Per germline, CDR1 SGHTA and CDR2 FQGNSA. The length of the CDR3 is 14 residues. The rearrangement uses TRBV7-2 and TRBJ1-6; tentative D call: TRBD1 (5 bases). Sequenced sample: peripheral blood. The TCR comes from an elderly woman with active or convalescent COVID-19. DNA for the CDR3: TGTGCCAGCAGCCAGGGTTTGGATAATTCACCCCTCCACTTT. Amino acids: CASSQGLDNSPLHF.